One and the same sample provided the 26 T cell receptor beta chains below, sequenced in a study of vaccination effects on CD4 cells after COVID-19. Culturing for about ten days preceded CD4+ T cell isolation. Subjects were given two BNT162b2 or mRNA-1273 vaccine doses. Antigens for these TCRs are unknown. Libraries were prepared by immunoSEQ multiplex PCR; TCRdb keeps only in-frame clonotypes and omits some of them. The sample carries about 71,000 clones, around 79% recorded once. This specimen consisted of CD4+ T cells from PBMCs cultured without peptide, obtained after COVID-19 vaccination. These TCRs come from a human donor who received a COVID-19 vaccine.

The CDR3 sequence: CAWSRPGNGYTF. CDR3 DNA sequence: TGTGCCTGGAGTAGGCCGGGGAATGGCTACACCTTC. The chain couples TRBV30 to TRBJ1-2; D gene ambiguous. The germline V gene has CDR1 GTSNPN and CDR2 SVGIG (reference sequence). The CDR3 length is 12 residues. V was pared by 2 bases and J by 6 bases, with 10 bases between.

In this sample, this clone turned up once. This chain links TRBV18 with TRBJ1-2, with a possible D match to TRBD1 (5 bases). In germline, CDR1 is KGHSH, CDR2 LQKENI. V was trimmed by 6 bases and J by 2 bases, leaving 13 bases between them. The CDR3 contains 14 residues. CDR3 sequence: CASSQQELNYGYTF. CDR3 in DNA: TGTGCCAGCTCGCAACAGGAATTAAACTATGGCTACACCTTC.

V and J are TRBV21-1 and TRBJ1-5. TRBV21-1 is a listed pseudogene. The CDR3 spans 19 residues. The CDR3 reads CASSKDRPDAREGNQPQHF. In DNA, the CDR3 is TGTGCCAGCAGCAAAGATAGGCCTGATGCCAGGGAGGGCAATCAGCCCCAGCATTTT.

The rearrangement links TRBV2 to TRBJ2-5; no reliable D call. Germline lookup yields CDR1 SNHLY and CDR2 FYNNEI. The CDR3 runs 14 residues. V shed 8 bases and J shed 1 base, with 14 bases lying between them. This CDR3 reads CASAIGPSQETQYF. In DNA form, the CDR3 reads TGTGCCAGCGCAATCGGCCCCAGCCAAGAGACCCAGTACTTC.

This clone was found once. This chain connects TRBV29-1 to TRBJ2-5; 8 nucleotides align to TRBD1. Germline lookup yields CDR1 SQVTM and CDR2 ANQGSEA. This CDR3 comprises 14 residues. With 7 bases clipped from V and 4 bases from J, the junction kept 11 bases outside the gene matches. CDR3 in amino acids: CSAGRQGKGETQYF. DNA of the CDR3: TGCAGCGCCGGACGACAGGGGAAAGGAGAGACCCAGTACTTC.

This sequence joins TRBV12-3 or TRBV12-4 and TRBJ1-1; 8 bases fit TRBD1. CDR3 length: 13 amino acids. V shed 6 bases and J 5 bases; nucleotides not matched to a gene: 5. Here the CDR3 DNA reads TGTGCCAGCAGGGCCACAGGGGGGACTGAAGCTTTCTTT. Translation gives CASRATGGTEAFF.

The rearrangement uses TRBV30 and TRBJ2-6; D unclear. The CDR3 contains 16 residues. The V end lost 2 bases, the J end lost 0 bases, and 11 bases lay between the germline ends. CDR1 GTSNPN and CDR2 SVGIG come from the germline V gene (reference sequence). CDR3 loop: CAWSHNPGSGANVLTF. In DNA form, the CDR3 reads TGTGCCTGGAGTCATAATCCGGGCTCTGGGGCCAACGTCCTGACTTTC.

The gene calls are TRBV2 and TRBJ1-5; no definite D call. The CDR3 spans 13 residues. Trimming pared 7 bases from V and 6 bases from J, leaving 13 bases between. Looked up from germline, CDR1 is SNHLY and CDR2 is FYNNEI. CDR3 loop: CASTGVEGQPQHF. In DNA form, the CDR3 reads TGTGCCAGCACCGGGGTGGAGGGTCAGCCCCAGCATTTT.

CDR3: CASRPWGTSTDTQYF. CDR3 DNA sequence: TGTGCCAGTAGGCCTTGGGGAACTAGCACAGATACGCAGTATTTT. This rearrangement joins TRBV19 to TRBJ2-3; D remains ambiguous. V dropped 6 bases and J dropped 0 bases, with 13 bases sitting between them. This CDR3 region has 15 residues. Germline CDR1 and CDR2: LNHDA and SQIVND (reference sequence).

The V gene is TRBV21-1, the J gene TRBJ1-5. TRBV21-1 is described as a pseudogene. There are 12 residues in the CDR3. CDR3 sequence (DNA): TGTGCCAGCAGGTCGAATAGGGAGCCCCAGCATTTT. This codes for CASRSNREPQHF.

The rearrangement uses TRBV28 and TRBJ2-5; D is unclear. Germline V lookup: CDR1 MDHEN, CDR2 SYDVKM. The CDR3 contains 13 residues. V shed 1 base and J shed 1 base, with 4 bases lying between them. CDR3 residues: CASSLLVQETQYF. CDR3 nucleotide sequence: TGTGCCAGCAGTTTATTAGTCCAAGAGACCCAGTACTTC. Full variable domain (outside the CDR3, taken from reference TRBV28 and TRBJ2-5): DVKVTQSSRYLVKRTGEKVFLECVQDMDHENMFWYRQDPGLGLRLIYFSYDVKMKEKGDIPEGYSVSREKKERFSLILESASTNQTSMYLCASSLLVQETQYFGPGTRLLVL.

The chain carries TRBV19 and TRBJ2-7; TRBD1 might be the D (6 bases). The CDR3 runs 13 residues. Germline V CDR1 and CDR2: LNHDA, SQIVND (reference sequence). V gave up 5 bases and J gave up 4 bases, with 12 bases separating them. The CDR3 DNA is TGTGCCAGTAGTCCGAGTACAGGGTACGAGCAGTACGTC. It translates to CASSPSTGYEQYV.

The J gene is TRBJ2-2, the V gene TRBV2, with D possibly matching TRBD1 (6 bases). V was shortened by 9 bases and J by 3 bases, with 14 bases between the two germline ends. CDR1 is SNHLY, CDR2 FYNNEI, per germline. This CDR3 has 14 residues. The CDR3: CASRPGTHTGELFF. CDR3 coding DNA: TGTGCCAGTAGACCCGGGACACACACCGGGGAGCTGTTTTTT.

In its sample, this clone was seen once. The same CDR3 can be traced to other DNA sequences in this sample. This rearrangement joins TRBV11-2 to TRBJ2-5; D remains unclear. Looked up from germline, CDR1 is SGHAT and CDR2 is FQNNGV. The V gene lost 1 base and the J gene lost 4 bases, with 10 bases spanning the gap. The CDR3 loop spans 14 amino acids. CDR3 sequence: CASSLGTGRETQYF. In DNA form, the CDR3 reads TGTGCCAGCAGCTTAGGCACGGGTCGAGAGACCCAGTACTTC.

The rearrangement links TRBV10-1 to TRBJ2-3, with D uncertain. Trimming cost V 2 bases and J 9 bases, with 9 bases left between them. Germline CDR1 and CDR2: WNHNN and SYGVQD (reference sequence). The CDR3 has 12 amino acids. CDR3: CASSEAAATQYF. The CDR3 nucleotides are TGCGCCAGCAGTGAGGCTGCCGCCACGCAGTATTTT.

This clone was observed a handful of times. The V and J genes are TRBV6-5 and TRBJ1-2, with D possibly TRBD1 on 6 matching bases. The CDR3 spans 14 residues. Germline-derived CDR1 and CDR2 are MNHEY and SVGAGI. V gave up 8 bases and J gave up 4 bases, with 17 bases separating them. CDR3 nucleotides: TGTGCCAGCGTCCCGGGGGCAGCCCTCTATGGCTACACCTTC. Amino acids: CASVPGAALYGYTF.

The V call is TRBV28, the J call TRBJ1-2; D is uncertain. There are 13 residues in the CDR3. Trimming took 3 bases from V and 4 from J, leaving 9 bases between them. Per germline, CDR1 MDHEN and CDR2 SYDVKM. The CDR3 sequence: CASSFGRGYGYTF. The CDR3 DNA reads TGTGCCAGCAGTTTCGGACGTGGCTATGGCTACACCTTC.

V usage is TRBV5-6 and J usage is TRBJ2-7; no clear D. The V and J ends lost 1 base and 1 base respectively, with 9 bases between them. The CDR3 consists of 14 residues. Germline CDR1 SGHDT, CDR2 YYEEEE. In DNA, the CDR3 is TGTGCCAGCAGCTTGTACTTTGGGTCCTACGAGCAGTACGTC. Its translation: CASSLYFGSYEQYV.

The V and J genes are TRBV18 and TRBJ2-6; 7 bases are a match to TRBD1. The CDR3 has 15 residues. Germline V lookup: CDR1 KGHSH, CDR2 LQKENI. The V segment lost 6 bases and the J segment 2 bases; nucleotides outside the gene matches: 4. CDR3 DNA: TGTGCCAGCTCCCGTACAGGGGCTGGGGCCAACGTCCTGACTTTC. It translates to CASSRTGAGANVLTF.

V and J are TRBV6-4 and TRBJ2-3, with 9 bases aligning to TRBD1. Trimming took 3 bases from V and 3 from J; bases not matched to a gene: 1. The CDR3 consists of 14 residues. CDR1 is MRHNA, CDR2 SNTAGT, per germline. The CDR3 reads CASSEQGATDTQYF. CDR3 in DNA: TGTGCCAGCAGTGAACAGGGGGCAACAGATACGCAGTATTTT.

The J gene is TRBJ2-2, the V gene TRBV19; D is possibly TRBD2 (6 bases). The germline V gene encodes CDR1 LNHDA and CDR2 SQIVND (reference sequence). The CDR3 has 16 residues. Trimming took 6 bases from V and 4 from J, leaving 18 bases between them. The CDR3 DNA reads as TGTGCCAGTAGCCTCCCTGGCGGGGCGACCACCGGGGAGCTGTTTTTT. This gives the protein CASSLPGGATTGELFF. The full variable domain, its missing parts supplied by reference TRBV19 and TRBJ2-2, is DGGITQSPKYLFRKEGQNVTLSCEQNLNHDAMYWYRQDPGQGLRLIYYSQIVNDFQKGDIAEGYSVSREKKESFPLTVTSAQKNPTAFYLCASSLPGGATTGELFFGEGSRLTVL.

The chain carries TRBV5-1 and TRBJ2-2; D gene uncertain. Germline V gene lookup returns CDR1 SGHRS and CDR2 YFSETQ. The germline V and J ends were trimmed by 5 bases and 4 bases, with 9 bases remaining between them. The CDR3 has 13 amino acids. The chain's CDR3 is CASSWPGTGELFF. The CDR3 DNA sequence: TGCGCCAGCAGTTGGCCGGGCACCGGGGAGCTGTTTTTT. Full variable domain (outside the CDR3, taken from reference TRBV5-1 and TRBJ2-2): KAGVTQTPRYLIKTRGQQVTLSCSPISGHRSVSWYQQTPGQGLQFLFEYFSETQRNKGNFPGRFSGRQFSNSRSEMNVSTLELGDSALYLCASSWPGTGELFFGEGSRLTVL.

This chain uses TRBV5-1 with TRBJ2-1, with 8 nucleotides matching TRBD1. V was pared by 4 bases and J by 5 bases, with 8 bases of the junction left unmatched. The CDR3 loop spans 15 amino acids. Germline V gene lookup returns CDR1 SGHRS and CDR2 YFSETQ. In nucleotides, the CDR3 is TGCGCCAGCAGCGACAGGACAGGGTCTGACAATGAGCAGTTCTTC. As protein: CASSDRTGSDNEQFF.

The chain carries TRBV4-1 and TRBJ2-3; TRBD1 matches 10 bases. Trimming took 1 base from V and 5 from J; bases not matched to a gene: 9. Germline V gene sequence: CDR1 MGHRA, CDR2 YSYEKL. The CDR3 is made up of 17 amino acids. This CDR3 is CASSQVGTGVRGDTQYF. The CDR3 DNA follows: TGCGCCAGCAGCCAAGTGGGGACAGGGGTCAGGGGAGATACGCAGTATTTT.

The chain joins TRBV10-3 to TRBJ2-5, with D hard to call. The CDR3 contains 13 residues. In germline, CDR1 is ENHRY, CDR2 SYGVKD. Trimming cost V 6 bases and J 2 bases, with 10 bases left between them. The CDR3 bases are TGTGCCATCAGAGCAGTGTCTCAAGAGACCCAGTACTTC. Its translation is CAIRAVSQETQYF.

This chain joins TRBV4-3 and TRBJ1-5, with a possible D match to TRBD1 (6 bases). The CDR3 runs 15 residues. The V and J ends lost 0 bases and 5 bases respectively, with 11 bases between them. From germline, CDR1 is LGHNA and CDR2 YSLEER. The CDR3 sequence: CASSQDWGQDQPQHF. The CDR3 DNA is TGCGCCAGCAGCCAAGATTGGGGGCAGGATCAGCCCCAGCATTTT.